A single sample is the source of the 15 T cell receptor beta chains below, sequenced in a study of T cell repertoires in cytomegalovirus infection. These receptors have no identified antigens. TCRdb independently ran MiXCR on the reads; one entry per CDR3 protein. The sample records around 100,000 distinct CDR3 sequences, 10% being singletons. Source material: PBMCs, sequenced either directly or after in vitro stimulation (not recorded which). These receptor sequences come from a human donor in good health (CMV status not recorded). Some clones in this sample may be carry-over from other donors' samples.

The sample holds a few counts of this clonotype. The CDR3 is CASRPGGGGGYTF. Written as DNA, the CDR3 is TGTGCCAGCAGGCCGGGAGGGGGCGGTGGCTACACCTTC. The V call is TRBV6-6, the J call TRBJ1-2, with 7 bases identical to TRBD1. Unmatched junction bases numbered 8, after V lost 6 bases and J lost 7 bases. CDR3 length equals 13 residues. CDR1 and CDR2 (germline): MNHNY, SVGAGI (reference sequence).

The table lists this clonotype with a few counts. The V gene is TRBV12-3 or TRBV12-4, the J gene TRBJ2-5; D is ambiguous. The V gene lost 5 bases and the J gene lost 1 base, with 8 bases spanning the gap. This CDR3 is 13 amino acids long. CDR3 protein: CASSILSQETQYF. In DNA, the CDR3 is TGTGCCAGCAGTATACTCAGCCAAGAGACCCAGTACTTC.

This clonotype was found many times. A junction end diverges from the germline sequence, so it may reflect a read error. The chain links TRBV7-6 to TRBJ1-2; D ambiguous. Germline V lookup: CDR1 SGHVS, CDR2 FNYEAQ. The CDR3 loop spans 12 amino acids. CDR3 in amino acids: CASTLQTNEYTF. The DNA for the CDR3 is TGTGCCAGCACCTTACAGACAAATGAGTACACCTTC.

The table lists this clonotype with many counts. The chain joins TRBV7-2 to TRBJ2-1; 11 bases fit TRBD2. J lost 5 bases, V lost 5 bases, and 5 bases had no gene match. CDR1 is SGHTA, CDR2 FQGNSA, per germline. The CDR3 is 15 amino acids. CDR3 region: CASSPLAGDHNEQFF. The CDR3 nucleotides are TGTGCCAGCAGCCCACTAGCGGGAGACCACAATGAGCAGTTCTTC.

This clonotype was seen at least ten times. The chain joins TRBV10-3 to TRBJ1-1; no definite D call. Germline V gene lookup returns CDR1 ENHRY and CDR2 SYGVKD. The V gene lost 3 bases and the J gene lost 5 bases, with 10 bases spanning the gap. This CDR3 contains 13 residues. CDR3 sequence reads: CAISDGVRTEAFF. DNA for the CDR3: TGTGCCATCAGTGATGGGGTAAGGACTGAAGCTTTCTTT.

This clonotype was observed at least ten times. The chain employs TRBV7-9 and TRBJ2-1; TRBD1 agrees at 12 bases. This CDR3 is 17 amino acids long. Germline assignment: CDR1 SEHNR and CDR2 FQNEAQ (reference sequence). The J segment lost 9 bases and the V segment lost 4 bases, leaving 13 bases of the junction unmatched. The CDR3 here is CASSYPSGDRGRREQFF. Written as DNA, the CDR3 is TGTGCCAGCAGCTATCCCAGCGGGGACAGGGGGCGGCGTGAGCAGTTCTTC.

This chain joins TRBV19 and TRBJ2-1; D might be TRBD2 (6 bases). The CDR3 has 11 residues. CDR1 and CDR2 (germline): LNHDA, SQIVND (reference sequence). Trimming pared 7 bases from V and 8 bases from J, leaving 9 bases between. CDR3 DNA: TGTGCCAGTACCGAGCGGGATGAGCAGTTCTTC. Translated, it gives CASTERDEQFF.

This clonotype has a count of ten or more. The V and J genes are TRBV28 and TRBJ2-2, with 8 bases lining up with TRBD2. The CDR3 sequence is 15 residues long. From germline, CDR1 is MDHEN and CDR2 SYDVKM. V was pared by 7 bases and J by 3 bases, with 7 bases of the junction left unmatched. CDR3 sequence: CASTPGGLDTGELFF. The DNA of the CDR3 is TGTGCCAGCACCCCGGGAGGGTTGGACACCGGGGAGCTGTTTTTT.

This clonotype was seen many times. The chain links TRBV7-2 to TRBJ1-1; D is uncertain. The CDR3 totals 15 residues. Trimming took 0 bases from V and 0 from J, leaving 8 bases between them. The germline V gene has CDR1 SGHTA and CDR2 FQGNSA. DNA for the CDR3: TGTGCCAGCAGCTTAGCGATTACAATGAACACTGAAGCTTTCTTT. Amino acids: CASSLAITMNTEAFF.

CDR3 bases: TGTGCCAGCAGTTTAATAAGTATCGAGCAGGGGTACAGCTACACCTTC. It translates to CASSLISIEQGYSYTF. The rearrangement uses TRBV28 and TRBJ1-2; D is possibly TRBD1 (6 bases). With 2 bases removed from V and 9 bases from J, the gap between germline ends came to 22 bases. There are 16 residues in the CDR3. Germline CDR1 MDHEN, CDR2 SYDVKM.

This clonotype was counted only a few times. The DNA for the CDR3 is TGTGCCAGCAGCCCTCAGGCTAGCGGGAGTACCTACGAGCAGTACGTC. Translated: CASSPQASGSTYEQYV. The rearrangement links TRBV28 to TRBJ2-7; 10 bases are a match to TRBD2. The CDR3 consists of 16 residues. Looked up from germline, CDR1 is MDHEN and CDR2 is SYDVKM. The V gene end was trimmed by 6 bases and the J gene end by 2 bases; junction bases not matched to a gene: 10.

This clonotype was counted many times. This chain joins TRBV7-9 and TRBJ2-2; 7 nucleotides line up with TRBD1. Germline V gives CDR1 SEHNR, CDR2 FQNEAQ (reference sequence). This CDR3 has 18 amino acids. V was pared by 5 bases and J by 2 bases, with 14 bases of the junction left unmatched. The CDR3 bases are TGTGCCAGCAGCCTCCCGACAGGGCGACCCACTAACACCGGGGAGCTGTTTTTT. It translates to CASSLPTGRPTNTGELFF.

This clonotype was seen many times. This chain uses TRBV28 with TRBJ2-7; D is unresolved. The CDR3 is 14 amino acids. Germline assignment: CDR1 MDHEN and CDR2 SYDVKM. V lost 5 bases, J lost 2 bases, and 13 bases lay in between. CDR3 in DNA: TGTGCCAGCAGTCTTAGGTACATAGCCTACGAGCAGTACTTC. This translates into CASSLRYIAYEQYF.

This clonotype was observed a single time. A much larger clonotype is one base distant, so this may be a read error. The CDR3 loop reads CSARDLWAVNGDEQFF. The CDR3, as DNA: TGCAGTGCTAGAGATCTTTGGGCCGTCAATGGGGATGAGCAGTTCTTC. The chain is built from TRBV20-1 and TRBJ2-1; no clear D. Germline values: CDR1 DFQATT, CDR2 SNEGSKA (reference sequence). The CDR3 totals 16 residues. Trimming took off 0 bases at V and 8 bases at J, with 20 bases between the two ends.

The chain carries TRBV27 and TRBJ1-1; TRBD1 might be the D (5 bases). V lost 8 bases and J lost 5, with 15 bases in between. CDR3 length: 13 residues. CDR1 is MNHEY, CDR2 SMNVEV, per germline (reference sequence). CDR3 in amino acids: CASGTGRGTEAFF. CDR3 sequence (DNA): TGTGCCAGCGGGACGGGAAGAGGGACTGAAGCTTTCTTT.